These 30 T cell receptor beta chains originate from one sample sequenced in a study of control samples from healthy donors and cancer patients. Sequencing was performed with immunoSEQ multiplex PCR; in TCRdb, only in-frame clones are kept and a portion is missing. The sample lists roughly 80,000 clones; around nine tenths were seen once. What was sequenced was blood. Source of these receptors: a woman aged 45 to 65 in good health.

In this sample, this clone turned up once. This chain joins TRBV29-1 and TRBJ1-2; D may be TRBD1 (6 bases). With 5 bases removed from V and 2 bases from J, the gap between germline ends came to 12 bases. The CDR3 is made up of 13 amino acids. Germline V gene data show CDR1 as SQVTM and CDR2 as ANQGSEA. The DNA of the CDR3 is TGCAGCGTTACGACAGGACCCAACTATGGCTACACCTTC. Translated, it gives CSVTTGPNYGYTF.

This clone was recorded only once. The V gene is TRBV19, the J gene TRBJ1-2, with 7 bases lining up with TRBD1. Germline V gene data show CDR1 as LNHDA and CDR2 as SQIVND (reference sequence). J lost 4 bases, V lost 7 bases, and 6 bases had no gene match. This CDR3 has 13 residues. Here the CDR3 DNA reads TGTGCCAGTACCAAGGGACAGAGCTATGGCTACACCTTC. Translated: CASTKGQSYGYTF. Using reference TRBV19 and TRBJ1-2 for the parts outside the CDR3, the full variable domain is DGGITQSPKYLFRKEGQNVTLSCEQNLNHDAMYWYRQDPGQGLRLIYYSQIVNDFQKGDIAEGYSVSREKKESFPLTVTSAQKNPTAFYLCASTKGQSYGYTFGSGTRLTVV.

The chain employs TRBV5-1 and TRBJ1-1; D uncertain. The germline CDR1 and CDR2 sequences are SGHRS and YFSETQ. The CDR3 runs to 14 residues. V lost 4 bases and J 0 bases, leaving 10 bases between the germline ends. The CDR3 nucleotides are TGCGCCAGCAGCCTTAGTGCTATGAACACTGAAGCTTTCTTT. It translates to CASSLSAMNTEAFF.

The chain carries TRBV3-1 (or the pseudogene TRBV3-2) and TRBJ2-2; 9 bases map to TRBD1. The CDR3 extends over 16 amino acids. The germline V gene has CDR1 LGHDT and CDR2 YNNKEL (reference sequence). V trimming: 4 bases; J trimming: 8 bases; junction bases outside the gene matches: 11. The CDR3 region is CASSLTGTGTGGELFF. The CDR3 DNA sequence: TGTGCCAGCAGCCTAACGGGGACAGGGACTGGTGGGGAGCTGTTTTTT.

The chain couples TRBV18 to TRBJ1-2; no reliable D call. V was pared by 2 bases and J by 0 bases, with 7 bases between. The CDR3 loop spans 14 amino acids. Germline V gene data show CDR1 as KGHSH and CDR2 as LQKENI. The CDR3 here is CASSPLRTNYGYTF. The CDR3 DNA follows: TGTGCCAGCTCACCATTAAGGACTAACTATGGCTACACCTTC.

The chain links TRBV30 to TRBJ1-1; a possible D gene is TRBD1 (6 bases). The germline V gene encodes CDR1 GTSNPN and CDR2 SVGIG (reference sequence). The CDR3 totals 11 residues. V dropped 0 bases and J dropped 7 bases, with 6 bases sitting between them. CDR3 in amino acids: CAWSVGGEAFF. DNA of the CDR3: TGTGCCTGGAGTGTAGGGGGTGAAGCTTTCTTT.

The chain joins TRBV5-6 to TRBJ1-2, with D perhaps TRBD1 (6 bases). Trimming cost V 4 bases and J 3 bases, with 13 bases left between them. The germline gives CDR1 SGHDT, CDR2 YYEEEE. CDR3 length: 14 residues. CDR3 protein: CASSPVRGYYGYTF. The DNA of the CDR3 is TGTGCCAGCAGCCCCGTTAGGGGGTACTATGGCTACACCTTC.

The chain combines TRBV5-1 with TRBJ2-7, with D uncertain. Germline V gene sequence: CDR1 SGHRS, CDR2 YFSETQ. CDR3 length equals 14 residues. The V gene lost 4 bases and the J gene lost 3 bases, with 14 bases spanning the gap. The CDR3 sequence: CASSPLQFGYEQYF. As DNA, the CDR3 is TGCGCCAGCAGCCCTCTCCAGTTCGGCTACGAGCAGTACTTC.

The chain uses TRBV24-1 and TRBJ1-1, with D possibly TRBD1 on 5 matching bases. V was trimmed by 2 bases and J by 0 bases, leaving 9 bases between them. The CDR3 has 15 amino acids. Germline V CDR1 and CDR2: KGHDR, SFDVKD. This chain's CDR3 is CATSDSGDMNTEAFF. CDR3 sequence (DNA): TGTGCCACCAGTGATTCGGGGGATATGAACACTGAAGCTTTCTTT.

V gene TRBV6-5 combines with J gene TRBJ1-2; tentatively, D is TRBD1 (5 bases). This CDR3 spans 13 amino acids. CDR1 and CDR2 (germline): MNHEY, SVGAGI. Between the trimmed V and J ends, which lost 8 bases and 3 bases, there was a span of 13 bases. CDR3 region: CASLSDSDYGYTF. DNA of the CDR3: TGTGCCAGCTTGTCAGACAGCGACTATGGCTACACCTTC.

This chain connects TRBV3-1 (or the pseudogene TRBV3-2) to TRBJ2-1; D ambiguous. The V end lost 1 base, the J end lost 9 bases, and 10 bases lay between the germline ends. The CDR3 consists of 13 residues. The germline V gene has CDR1 LGHDT and CDR2 YNNKEL (reference sequence). This CDR3 reads CASSQVATVEQFF. In DNA form, the CDR3 reads TGTGCCAGCAGCCAAGTTGCCACGGTTGAGCAGTTCTTC.

The chain links TRBV10-2 to TRBJ1-2; D ambiguous. Between the trimmed V and J ends, which lost 5 bases and 7 bases, there was a span of 8 bases. The CDR3 is made up of 11 amino acids. Germline V lookup: CDR1 WSHSY, CDR2 SAAADI. CDR3 region: CASSTGIGYTF. The DNA of the CDR3 is TGCGCCAGCAGTACCGGGATTGGCTACACCTTC.

The chain has TRBV7-9 and TRBJ2-2; D unclear. The CDR3 runs to 16 residues. The ends were cut back, 0 bases at V and 0 bases at J, with 8 bases in the middle. Per the germline V gene, CDR1 is SEHNR and CDR2 is FQNEAQ (reference sequence). CDR3 protein: CASSLALRSNTGELFF. The CDR3 region has the DNA TGTGCCAGCAGCTTAGCGCTCCGGTCGAACACCGGGGAGCTGTTTTTT.

The chain has TRBV19 and TRBJ2-3; D call uncertain. The CDR3 runs to 13 residues. V lost 7 bases and J lost 5, with 13 bases in between. Germline CDR1 LNHDA, CDR2 SQIVND (reference sequence). CDR3 sequence reads: CASIGRGVDTQYF. CDR3 sequence (DNA): TGTGCCAGTATAGGTCGTGGTGTAGATACGCAGTATTTT.

This clone showed up many times. The V and J genes are TRBV15 and TRBJ1-6; D is ambiguous. Germline V gene lookup returns CDR1 LNHNV and CDR2 YYDKDF (reference sequence). This CDR3 contains 16 residues. Deletions cut 0 bases from V and 7 bases from J, with 13 bases between. CDR3 protein: CATSRDSAELNSPLHF. The CDR3 nucleotides read TGTGCCACCAGCAGAGACTCGGCAGAGTTAAATTCACCCCTCCACTTT.

The gene calls are TRBV6-5 and TRBJ2-7, with 11 nucleotides matching TRBD1. CDR1 is MNHEY, CDR2 SVGAGI, per germline. Trimming took 8 bases from V and 3 from J; bases not matched to a gene: 3. The CDR3 is made up of 13 amino acids. CDR3 sequence: CASHGTGGYEQYF. For the CDR3, the DNA is TGTGCCAGCCATGGGACAGGGGGCTACGAGCAGTACTTC.

The chain is built from TRBV2 and TRBJ1-2; perhaps TRBD1 as D (5 bases). The germline CDR1 and CDR2 sequences are SNHLY and FYNNEI. V gave up 7 bases and J gave up 8 bases, with 26 bases separating them. CDR3 length: 16 residues. The DNA of the CDR3 is TGTGCCAGCAAGACTGGGACCGATCCTTTCCTGGGCGGCTACACCTTC. Translated, it gives CASKTGTDPFLGGYTF.

The chain links TRBV30 to TRBJ2-7; 9 nucleotides align to TRBD1. The ends lost 6 bases at V and 4 bases at J; junction bases unmatched: 7. Germline V gene data show CDR1 as GTSNPN and CDR2 as SVGIG (reference sequence). The CDR3 length is 13 residues. CDR3 in amino acids: CACEGQGLYEQYF. The CDR3 DNA reads TGTGCCTGCGAGGGACAGGGTCTATACGAGCAGTACTTC.

The genes are TRBV10-2 and TRBJ2-2; 9 bases align to TRBD2. Germline V gene lookup returns CDR1 WSHSY and CDR2 SAAADI. V trimming: 0 bases; J trimming: 7 bases; junction bases outside the gene matches: 6. The CDR3 is 16 residues long. CDR3 amino acids: CASSESEGLAGGELFF. DNA for the CDR3: TGCGCCAGCAGTGAGTCGGAGGGACTAGCCGGCGGGGAGCTGTTTTTT.

The V call is TRBV5-1, the J call TRBJ2-5; 7 positions match TRBD1. CDR1 and CDR2 (germline): SGHRS, YFSETQ. The CDR3 length is 14 residues. V trimming: 4 bases; J trimming: 5 bases; junction bases outside the gene matches: 8. CDR3 sequence reads: CASSPRQGVETQYF. CDR3 nucleotides: TGCGCCAGCAGCCCGAGACAGGGTGTGGAGACCCAGTACTTC.

The chain links TRBV24-1 to TRBJ1-2; D remains ambiguous. The CDR3 runs 9 residues. V lost 9 bases to trimming and J lost 6 bases, with 4 bases between them. CDR1 and CDR2 (germline): KGHDR, SFDVKD. As DNA, the CDR3 is TGTGCCACCGGGGATGGCTACACCTTC. Translated: CATGDGYTF.

The rearrangement links TRBV24-1 to TRBJ1-2, with 12 positions matching TRBD1. CDR3 length: 18 residues. With 4 bases clipped from V and 8 bases from J, the junction kept 16 bases outside the gene matches. Germline assignment: CDR1 KGHDR and CDR2 SFDVKD. The DNA of the CDR3 is TGTGCCACCAGTGACTCAAATTACCGGGACAGGGGGCATAACGGCTACACCTTC. Translated, it gives CATSDSNYRDRGHNGYTF.

V gene TRBV18 combines with J gene TRBJ1-6; 7 nucleotides line up with TRBD1. The CDR3 is made up of 15 amino acids. V shed 6 bases, J shed 6 bases, and the junction held 8 bases outside the gene matches. Per the germline V gene, CDR1 is KGHSH and CDR2 is LQKENI. CDR3 residues: CASSPGTATNSPLHF. CDR3 DNA: TGTGCCAGCTCGCCCGGGACAGCCACTAATTCACCCCTCCACTTT.

The chain employs TRBV2 and TRBJ2-7; the match to TRBD1 covers 8 bases. CDR3 length: 13 amino acids. The ends lost 5 bases at V and 4 bases at J; junction bases unmatched: 4. Germline CDR1 and CDR2: SNHLY and FYNNEI. The CDR3 region has the DNA TGTGCCAGCAGTAGGACAGGGAATTACGAGCAGTACTTC. Translating gives CASSRTGNYEQYF.

The V and J genes are TRBV20-1 and TRBJ2-3; weak D call: TRBD2 (6 bases). This CDR3 comprises 15 residues. Germline V gives CDR1 DFQATT, CDR2 SNEGSKA (reference sequence). V was clipped by 3 bases and J by 4 bases, with 17 bases between them. The chain's CDR3 is CSASSARRGADTQYF. The CDR3 DNA follows: TGCAGTGCTAGTTCGGCTCGGCGGGGTGCAGATACGCAGTATTTT.

The chain couples TRBV30 to TRBJ2-1; weak D call: TRBD2 (7 bases). The V end lost 2 bases, the J end lost 0 bases, and 17 bases lay between the germline ends. Per germline, CDR1 GTSNPN and CDR2 SVGIG (reference sequence). This CDR3 has 17 amino acids. For the CDR3, the DNA is TGTGCCTGGAGTCCTCTCCTTCGGGGGGCCTCCTACAATGAGCAGTTCTTC. It translates to CAWSPLLRGASYNEQFF.

The chain couples TRBV30 to TRBJ2-7; 7 bases fit TRBD1. The CDR3 has 18 amino acids. The germline gives CDR1 GTSNPN, CDR2 SVGIG (reference sequence). The J segment lost 5 bases and the V segment lost 5 bases, leaving 24 bases of the junction unmatched. The CDR3 region has the DNA TGTGCCTGGTATAATCCCGGGACAGCGAGTCAGAGGGGACACGAGCAGTACTTC. Encoded protein: CAWYNPGTASQRGHEQYF.

V and J are TRBV30 and TRBJ1-1; maybe TRBD1 (5 bases). The germline V and J ends were trimmed by 6 bases and 8 bases, with 13 bases remaining between them. Germline CDR1 GTSNPN, CDR2 SVGIG (reference sequence). CDR3 length: 11 amino acids. In nucleotides, the CDR3 is TGTGCCTGCCCGTTAGGGGCCGAAGCTTTCTTT. Translating gives CACPLGAEAFF.

The CDR3 loop reads CASSFRTDTQYF. In DNA, the CDR3 is TGTGCCAGCAGCTTTCGCACAGATACGCAGTATTTT. V and J are TRBV7-9 and TRBJ2-3; D unresolved. Germline CDR1 and CDR2: SEHNR and FQNEAQ (reference sequence). This CDR3 comprises 12 residues. The V and J ends lost 3 bases and 1 base respectively, with 2 bases between them.

The V call is TRBV6-5, the J call TRBJ1-2, with 7 nucleotides matching TRBD1. V dropped 2 bases and J dropped 6; count of bases not matched to a gene: 6. The CDR3 is made up of 14 amino acids. The V gene's germline CDR1 is MNHEY and CDR2 SVGAGI. The CDR3 DNA reads TGTGCCAGCAGTTACCGACAGGGCGTAGATGGCTACACCTTC. Amino acid sequence: CASSYRQGVDGYTF.